The source of this TCR beta chain is a study of early T cells in non-severe SARS-CoV-2 infection. TCRdb fed the 5' RACE reads into MiXCR, producing one record per CDR3 protein. The sample shows 60,000 or so distinct CDR3 sequences, 10% to 12% of them seen only once. The length of the CDR3 is 15 residues. Per germline, CDR1 LGHNA and CDR2 YSLEER. V was cut by 8 bases and J by 3 bases, with 16 bases left in between. This sequence was found in an adult who was a healthcare worker with PCR-confirmed SARS-CoV-2 infection or an uninfected control (not recorded which). The J gene is TRBJ2-2, the V gene TRBV4-3, with TRBD2 as a possible D gene (5 bases). The material sequenced was whole blood. The CDR3: CASSEGSRDTGELFF. CDR3 DNA sequence: TGCGCCAGCTCCGAAGGGTCGCGGGACACCGGGGAGCTGTTTTTT.